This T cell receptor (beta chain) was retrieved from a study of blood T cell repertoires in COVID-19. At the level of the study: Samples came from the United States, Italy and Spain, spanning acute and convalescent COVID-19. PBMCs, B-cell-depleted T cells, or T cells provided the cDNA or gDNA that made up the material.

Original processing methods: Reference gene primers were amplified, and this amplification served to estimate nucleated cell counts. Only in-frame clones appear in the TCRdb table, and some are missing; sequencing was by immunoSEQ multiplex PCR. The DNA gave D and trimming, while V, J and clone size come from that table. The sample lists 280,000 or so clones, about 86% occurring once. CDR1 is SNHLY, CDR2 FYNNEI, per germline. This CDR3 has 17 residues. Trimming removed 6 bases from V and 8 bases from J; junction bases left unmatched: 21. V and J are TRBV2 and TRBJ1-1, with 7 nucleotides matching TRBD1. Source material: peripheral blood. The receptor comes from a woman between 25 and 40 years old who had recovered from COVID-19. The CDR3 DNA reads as TGTGCCAGCAGCGGGACAGAGCTAAAAAGTTACCGTGAAGAAGCTTTCTTT. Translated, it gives CASSGTELKSYREEAFF.